The present T cell receptor beta chain was sequenced within a study of cytomegalovirus exposure and HLA in healthy donors. Donors likely had unrecorded immune exposures despite being nominally healthy when sampled. Both 60 Vbeta primers and 13 Jbeta primers went into the PCR. The data were produced by immunoSEQ multiplex PCR, yet TCRdb's version contains in-frame clones alone and is incomplete. This table holds approximately 220,000 clones, about 83% found once. CDR3 size: 15 residues. J lost 6 bases, V lost 7 bases, and 10 bases had no gene match. The germline V gene encodes CDR1 LGHNA and CDR2 YNFKEQ. About this clone itself: What it binds is unknown.

Study-wide results and limits: After further analysis at a later stage, around 17,000 TCR beta sequences were associated with HLA alleles at 0.05 false discovery rate.

This clonotype was obtained from a man aged 35 to 55 in good health and CMV-seronegative. The genes are TRBV4-2 and TRBJ2-2; 8 bases fit TRBD2. The sample consisted of PBMCs. The CDR3 region is CASTNSGRGSGELFF. The CDR3 DNA reads as TGTGCCAGCACCAACAGCGGGAGAGGTTCCGGGGAGCTGTTTTTT.